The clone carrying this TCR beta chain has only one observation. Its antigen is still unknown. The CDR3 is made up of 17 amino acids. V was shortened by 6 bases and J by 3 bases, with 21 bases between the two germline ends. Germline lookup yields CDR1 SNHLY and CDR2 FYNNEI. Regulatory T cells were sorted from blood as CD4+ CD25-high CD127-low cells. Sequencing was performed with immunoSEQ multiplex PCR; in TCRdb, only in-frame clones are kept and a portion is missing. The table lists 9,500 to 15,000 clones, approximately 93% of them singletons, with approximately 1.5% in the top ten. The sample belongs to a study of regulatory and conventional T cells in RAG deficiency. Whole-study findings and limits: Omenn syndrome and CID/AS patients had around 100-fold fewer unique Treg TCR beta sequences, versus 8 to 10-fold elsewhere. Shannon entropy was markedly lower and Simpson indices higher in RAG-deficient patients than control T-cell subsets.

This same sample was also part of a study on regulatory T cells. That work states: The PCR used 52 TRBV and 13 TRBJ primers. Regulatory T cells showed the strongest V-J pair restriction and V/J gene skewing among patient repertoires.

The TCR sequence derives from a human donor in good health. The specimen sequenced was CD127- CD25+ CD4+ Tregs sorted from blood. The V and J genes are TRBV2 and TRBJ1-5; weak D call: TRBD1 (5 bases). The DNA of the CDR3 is TGTGCCAGCAGAAAGGACACCCTCCCGCGGTCCAATCAGCCCCAGCATTTT. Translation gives CASRKDTLPRSNQPQHF. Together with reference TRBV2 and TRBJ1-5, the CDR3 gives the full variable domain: EPEVTQTPSHQVTQMGQEVILRCVPISNHLYFYWYRQILGQKVEFLVSFYNNEISEKSEIFDDQFSVERPDGSNFTLKIRSTKLEDSAMYFCASRKDTLPRSNQPQHFGDGTRLSIL.